Presented here are 23 T cell receptor beta chains from one specimen sequenced in a study of cytomegalovirus exposure and HLA in healthy donors. The protocol was immunoSEQ multiplex PCR, while the TCRdb copy is restricted to in-frame clones and leaves out a portion. The table has 150,000 to 200,000 clones, roughly 91% seen once; the top ten hold 4% to 4.5%. Sequencing was carried out using PBMCs. All receptors come from a man between 18 and 29 years old in good health and CMV-seropositive.

The chain has TRBV6-1 and TRBJ1-5; a weak D match, TRBD1 (5 bases). The CDR3 covers 10 residues. Per the germline V gene, CDR1 is MNHNS and CDR2 is SASEGT. Trimming stripped 11 bases from V and 5 bases from J, with 7 bases between. The CDR3 reads CALGDQPQHF. In nucleotides, the CDR3 is TGTGCCTTAGGGGATCAGCCCCAGCATTTT.

The V gene is TRBV5-6, the J gene TRBJ2-2; D unresolved. With 7 bases removed from V and 6 bases from J, the gap between germline ends came to 16 bases. The CDR3 is 14 residues long. The germline V gene encodes CDR1 SGHDT and CDR2 YYEEEE. DNA of the CDR3: TGTGCCAGCCCCTGGATTTCCCGGGCCGGGGAGCTGTTTTTT. The encoded protein is CASPWISRAGELFF.

The chain links TRBV19 to TRBJ2-5; D perhaps matches TRBD2 (5 bases). The CDR3 runs to 16 residues. The germline V and J ends were trimmed by 4 bases and 1 base, with 16 bases remaining between them. CDR1 is LNHDA and CDR2 is SQIVND in the germline V gene (reference sequence). CDR3 sequence reads: CASSKRAGRTQETQYF. For the CDR3, the DNA is TGTGCCAGTAGTAAACGGGCGGGCCGAACCCAAGAGACCCAGTACTTC. The variable domain in full, with the rest retrieved from reference TRBV19 and TRBJ2-5, is DGGITQSPKYLFRKEGQNVTLSCEQNLNHDAMYWYRQDPGQGLRLIYYSQIVNDFQKGDIAEGYSVSREKKESFPLTVTSAQKNPTAFYLCASSKRAGRTQETQYFGPGTRLLVL.

This clone was seen only once. The V call is TRBV6-4, the J call TRBJ2-2; 8 nucleotides line up with TRBD1. This CDR3 comprises 14 residues. V trimming: 6 bases; J trimming: 6 bases; junction bases outside the gene matches: 6. CDR1 and CDR2 from the germline V gene are MRHNA and SNTAGT. The CDR3 sequence is CASSRGPEAGELFF. The CDR3 nucleotides are TGTGCCAGCAGCAGGGGGCCGGAGGCCGGGGAGCTGTTTTTT.

This clone has just a few counts. The rearrangement uses TRBV28 and TRBJ2-7; a possible D gene is TRBD2 (6 bases). The V end was cut by 4 bases, the J end by 0 bases, with 13 bases between. The CDR3 runs 15 residues. CDR1 and CDR2 (germline): MDHEN, SYDVKM. In DNA form, the CDR3 reads TGTGCCAGCAGTTCAGCGGGCCGCTCCTCCTACGAGCAGTACTTC. Its translation is CASSSAGRSSYEQYF. The whole variable domain, filled in from reference TRBV28 and TRBJ2-7, reads DVKVTQSSRYLVKRTGEKVFLECVQDMDHENMFWYRQDPGLGLRLIYFSYDVKMKEKGDIPEGYSVSREKKERFSLILESASTNQTSMYLCASSSAGRSSYEQYFGPGTRLTVT.

The rearrangement joins TRBV2 to TRBJ2-4; unclear D gene. CDR3 length: 13 residues. With 0 bases removed from V and 13 bases from J, the gap between germline ends came to 13 bases. Germline V CDR1 and CDR2: SNHLY, FYNNEI. The CDR3 DNA reads TGTGCCAGCAGTGAAGCAGTGTCGAATAGACAGTACTTC. Amino acid sequence: CASSEAVSNRQYF.

J is TRBJ2-3 and V is TRBV10-1; D is possibly TRBD2 (5 bases). V was cut by 0 bases and J by 7 bases, with 14 bases left in between. Germline values: CDR1 WNHNN, CDR2 SYGVQD (reference sequence). CDR3 length: 15 residues. CDR3 DNA: TGCGCCAGCAGTGAGTCGGTAATAGCGACGAATACGCAGTATTTT. This sequence encodes CASSESVIATNTQYF.

DNA of the CDR3: TGTGCCAGCAGTGAACCCGAGACAATCGAGCAGTACTTC. This codes for CASSEPETIEQYF. The chain couples TRBV6-1 to TRBJ2-7; D gene ambiguous. The CDR3 contains 13 residues. Per the germline V gene, CDR1 is MNHNS and CDR2 is SASEGT. Trimming stripped 2 bases from V and 6 bases from J, with 11 bases between.

The rearrangement links TRBV13 to TRBJ1-2; D remains ambiguous. V gave up 0 bases and J gave up 5 bases, with 13 bases separating them. The CDR3 has 15 amino acids. Germline CDR1 and CDR2: PRHDT and FYEKMQ (reference sequence). This chain's CDR3 is CASSLGGSDDYGYTF. In nucleotides, the CDR3 is TGTGCCAGCAGCTTAGGCGGCAGCGACGATTATGGCTACACCTTC.

The genes are TRBV11-2 and TRBJ2-6; D gene ambiguous. Deletions cut 3 bases from V and 3 bases from J, with 12 bases between. This CDR3 is 16 amino acids long. The germline V gene has CDR1 SGHAT and CDR2 FQNNGV. This CDR3 is CASSFGRSLGANVLTF. CDR3 nucleotides: TGTGCCAGCAGCTTTGGCAGGTCTCTTGGGGCCAACGTCCTGACTTTC.

CDR3 in amino acids: CASSLSGRVSYEQYF. For the CDR3, the DNA is TGTGCCAGCAGTTTGAGCGGGAGGGTTTCCTACGAGCAGTACTTC. The V call is TRBV28, the J call TRBJ2-7; TRBD2 aligns across 10 bases. The CDR3 extends over 15 amino acids. V lost 3 bases and J lost 1; bases outside the gene matches: 3. CDR1 and CDR2 (germline): MDHEN, SYDVKM. The full variable domain, completed using reference TRBV28 and TRBJ2-7, is DVKVTQSSRYLVKRTGEKVFLECVQDMDHENMFWYRQDPGLGLRLIYFSYDVKMKEKGDIPEGYSVSREKKERFSLILESASTNQTSMYLCASSLSGRVSYEQYFGPGTRLTVT.

The genes are TRBV29-1 and TRBJ2-3; 9 bases fit TRBD2. With 4 bases clipped from V and 8 bases from J, the junction kept 13 bases outside the gene matches. Germline V gives CDR1 SQVTM, CDR2 ANQGSEA. The CDR3 length is 15 residues. CDR3 in DNA: TGCAGCGTTGGCACCGGTTCTAGCGGGACTAGTACGCAGTATTTT. Amino acids: CSVGTGSSGTSTQYF.

The chain has TRBV6-4 and TRBJ2-5; TRBD2 aligns across 11 bases. CDR1 and CDR2 from the germline V gene are MRHNA and SNTAGT. This CDR3 comprises 13 residues. The junction had 2 bases not matched to a gene; V was cut back by 6 bases and J by 5 bases. CDR3 in DNA: TGTGCCAGCAGCGGGACTAGCGGCGAGACCCAGTACTTC. Residues: CASSGTSGETQYF.

Note on this clone: A junction boundary mismatches the germline segment, possibly from a read error. The chain uses TRBV7-7 and TRBJ2-1; D may be TRBD1 (5 bases). The CDR3 runs 13 residues. Germline CDR1 SSHAT, CDR2 FNYEAQ (reference sequence). CDR3 residues: CASSQAGKDEQFF. The CDR3 DNA follows: TGTGCTAGCAGCCAAGCAGGGAAGGATGAGCAGTTCTTC.

This chain connects TRBV7-9 to TRBJ2-7; 7 bases line up with TRBD1. Per germline, CDR1 SEHNR and CDR2 FQNEAQ (reference sequence). J was trimmed by 1 base and V by 1 base; bases with no gene match: 4. There are 15 residues in the CDR3. DNA of the CDR3: TGTGCCAGCAGCTTAGGTGGACAGGTATCCTACGAGCAGTACTTC. Encoded protein: CASSLGGQVSYEQYF.

The CDR3 coding sequence is TGTGCCAGCAGCTTAAGCAGGGGGCACGAGACCCAGTACTTC. Residues: CASSLSRGHETQYF. The chain uses TRBV7-9 and TRBJ2-5; 8 nucleotides match TRBD1. The V gene's germline CDR1 is SEHNR and CDR2 FQNEAQ (reference sequence). The CDR3 extends over 14 amino acids. Trimming at V came to 2 bases and at J to 5 bases, leaving 4 bases not matched to a gene.

The rearrangement joins TRBV27 to TRBJ2-3, with D unresolved. Between the trimmed V and J ends, which lost 5 bases and 2 bases, there was a span of 14 bases. The CDR3 covers 15 residues. Per germline, CDR1 MNHEY and CDR2 SMNVEV (reference sequence). The CDR3 spells CASSLWPLHTDTQYF. DNA of the CDR3: TGTGCCAGCAGTCTGTGGCCCCTCCACACAGATACGCAGTATTTT.

This clone has a handful of counts. The chain has TRBV6-1 and TRBJ2-7; maybe TRBD1 (6 bases). The CDR3 has 14 residues. Germline V gives CDR1 MNHNS, CDR2 SASEGT. The V end was cut by 1 base, the J end by 2 bases, with 9 bases between. CDR3 sequence reads: CASSEGTDPYEQYF. The CDR3 DNA follows: TGTGCCAGCAGTGAAGGGACAGATCCCTACGAGCAGTACTTC.

This clone was seen only once. The rearrangement joins TRBV5-4 to TRBJ2-7; 12 nucleotides agree with TRBD2. The CDR3 has 15 residues. Trimming took 0 bases from V and 5 from J; bases not matched to a gene: 3. CDR1 is SGHNT, CDR2 YYREEE, per germline (reference sequence). The CDR3 region has the DNA TGTGCCAGCAGCTTGGGACTAGCGGGAGTGAACGAGCAGTACTTC. Its protein is CASSLGLAGVNEQYF.

This chain connects TRBV6-1 to TRBJ1-1; perhaps TRBD1 as D (6 bases). CDR3 length: 13 amino acids. V was clipped by 3 bases and J by 4 bases, with 9 bases between them. Germline values: CDR1 MNHNS, CDR2 SASEGT. CDR3 nucleotides: TGTGCCAGCAGTGAGTGGGGGCCCACTGAAGCTTTCTTT. Encoded protein: CASSEWGPTEAFF.

The CDR3 DNA reads TGTGCCAGCACCACCAGGACAGGTCTGCCCTACGAGCAGTACTTC. Protein product: CASTTRTGLPYEQYF. The chain links TRBV28 to TRBJ2-7; 7 bases match TRBD1. Per the germline V gene, CDR1 is MDHEN and CDR2 is SYDVKM. This CDR3 region has 15 residues. With V trimmed by 7 bases and J by 2 bases, 11 bases remained unmatched.

The chain carries TRBV4-1 and TRBJ2-1; 9 bases fit TRBD1. The V gene's germline CDR1 is MGHRA and CDR2 YSYEKL. V was clipped by 3 bases and J by 5 bases; unmatched bases: 8. CDR3 size: 16 residues. In nucleotides, the CDR3 is TGCGCCAGCAGCCACCTCCCGGGACAGGGCAACAATGAGCAGTTCTTC. This encodes CASSHLPGQGNNEQFF.

The gene calls are TRBV30 and TRBJ2-3, with TRBD2 matching 8 bases. The CDR3 loop spans 13 amino acids. Germline-derived CDR1 and CDR2 are GTSNPN and SVGIG (reference sequence). The trim removed 4 bases at V and 0 bases at J, leaving 0 bases unmatched. CDR3 sequence (DNA): TGTGCCTGGACTAGCGGGAGCACAGATACGCAGTATTTT. It specifies CAWTSGSTDTQYF.